This entry features one T cell receptor (beta chain) sequence. The antigen is not known. Assay: immunoSEQ multiplex PCR; the TCRdb copy retains only in-frame clones and omits some. In the table there are about 480,000 clones, approximately 88% of which are singletons. This specimen belongs to a study of Ad26.COV2.S vaccination and SARS-CoV-2 variants. Study as a whole: Donor allocation was to the COV1001 Ad26.COV2.S trial arm.

General observations from the study: Breadth measured for non-spike TCRs was similar across vaccine and placebo recipients.

This sample's treatment: about 20 received Ad26.COV2.S at low or high dose, single or two shots; 5 received placebo; per-sample allocation not given. Repertoires come from day 63 after the first vaccine or placebo injection. Whoever gave the sample was an adult aged 18-55 years in Boston. Trimming removed 7 bases at V and 10 bases at J, with 20 bases between. The CDR3 is 14 amino acids. Germline V lookup: CDR1 LNHDA, CDR2 SQIVND (reference sequence). The chain has TRBV19 and TRBJ2-1; TRBD2 might be the D (5 bases). The starting material was peripheral blood, obtained in a trial of Ad26.COV2.S vaccine versus placebo. The source is a person aged 18 to 59 who received the Ad26.COV2.S COVID-19 vaccine or a placebo. Here the CDR3 reads CASTPQRLPREQFF. CDR3 in DNA: TGTGCCAGTACGCCCCAGCGGTTGCCCCGCGAGCAGTTCTTC.